The clone carrying this T cell receptor beta chain has just a few counts. Its cognate antigen is unknown. These data belong to a study of CD8 T cells in ankylosing spondylitis. Libraries of TCR beta came from quantitative 5'-RACE with molecular barcodes. TCRdb re-analysed the 5' RACE reads in MiXCR, keeping a single row per CDR3 protein. Among around 440,000 distinct CDR3 sequences listed, roughly a sixth were seen once. Findings of the study overall: The disease-linked clones had a CD8+ phenotype and low blood frequencies. Disease-linked clones reportedly concentrated significantly in matched ankylosing spondylitis synovial fluid. Certain motif variants had earlier been reported in reactive arthritis synovial fluid and blood. Made up of eight or nine highly homologous variants, a TCR beta motif appeared characteristic of ankylosing spondylitis blood.

The CDR3 sequence is 17 residues long. This sequence was found in a male donor with ankylosing spondylitis. Source material: blood, either unsorted or a sorted T cell fraction (not recorded which). The chain recombines TRBV21-1 with TRBJ2-3; the DNA was not used to check the table's D call, TRBD2. TRBV21-1 is listed as a pseudogene. CDR3 sequence (DNA): TGTGCCAACCTCAAGGCGGCTAGCGGGAGGGCCGGAGATACGCAGTATTTT. Translation gives CANLKAASGRAGDTQYF.